This T cell receptor beta chain was captured by sequencing in a study of shared clonotypes between healthy human individuals. This CDR3 comprises 18 residues. Libraries were prepared by immunoSEQ multiplex PCR; TCRdb keeps only in-frame clonotypes and omits some of them. The data show fewer than 1.8 million clones, with about 98.5% seen just once and roughly 0.36% held by the top ten. J is TRBJ1-1 and V is TRBV21-1. TRBV21-1 is classified as a pseudogene. The TCR originated in a young man in good health. The specimen was naive CD4+ T cells sorted from blood. Subset noted: CD45RA+ positively selected. The CDR3 DNA reads as TGTGCCAGCAGCAAAGCTCCGGAGGTTCAGGAGTATAACACTGAAGCTTTCTTT. As protein: CASSKAPEVQEYNTEAFF.